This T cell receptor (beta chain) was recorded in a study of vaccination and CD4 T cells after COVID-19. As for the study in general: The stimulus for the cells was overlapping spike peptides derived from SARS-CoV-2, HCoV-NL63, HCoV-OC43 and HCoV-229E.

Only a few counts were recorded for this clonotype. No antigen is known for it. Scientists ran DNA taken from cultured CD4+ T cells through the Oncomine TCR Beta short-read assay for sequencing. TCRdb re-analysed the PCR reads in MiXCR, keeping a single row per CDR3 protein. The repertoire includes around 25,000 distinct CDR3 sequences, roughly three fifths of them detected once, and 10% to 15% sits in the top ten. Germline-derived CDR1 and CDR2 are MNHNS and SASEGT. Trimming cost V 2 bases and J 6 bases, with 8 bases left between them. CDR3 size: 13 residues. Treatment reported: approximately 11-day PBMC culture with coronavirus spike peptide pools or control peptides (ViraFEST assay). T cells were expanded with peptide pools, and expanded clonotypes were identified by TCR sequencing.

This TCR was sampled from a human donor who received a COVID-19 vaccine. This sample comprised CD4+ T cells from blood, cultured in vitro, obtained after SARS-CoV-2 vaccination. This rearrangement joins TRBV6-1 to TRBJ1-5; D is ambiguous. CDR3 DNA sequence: TGTGCCAGCAGTGAATGGAGGTTTCAGCCCCAGCATTTT. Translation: CASSEWRFQPQHF.